This TCR beta chain was profiled in a study of T-cell memory formation after mild COVID-19. Whole-study findings and limits: Some SARS-CoV-2-responding clones were already detected in memory before infection. Clones from the second wave (peaking day 37) had unconfirmed SARS-CoV-2 specificity.

Comments on this clonotype: Its antigen is currently unknown.

TCRdb fed the 5' RACE reads into MiXCR, producing one record per CDR3 protein. The table records some 130,000 distinct CDR3 sequences, approximately 26% of them present only once. The V segment lost 4 bases and the J segment 4 bases; nucleotides outside the gene matches: 6. CDR3 length equals 14 residues. Germline CDR1 and CDR2: MNHEY and SVGAGI. The rearrangement links TRBV6-5 to TRBJ1-1; 7 bases map to TRBD1. The specimen sequenced was PBMCs or a T cell subset sorted from them (not recorded which). This TCR derives from an adult woman who had mild COVID-19 (a few samples of this study predate the infection). Cell type and time point are not known. DNA for the CDR3: TGTGCCAGCAGTTTGACAGGGCCGATCACTGAAGCTTTCTTT. It codes for CASSLTGPITEAFF.